The subject of this entry is one TCR beta chain. This entry belongs to a study of identifying expanded T cells in peripheral blood. Using immunoSEQ multiplex PCR, the repertoire was profiled, and TCRdb retains in-frame clones only, with some absent. The sample holds more than 55,000 clones, 70% to 90% seen once. The CDR3 has 17 amino acids. Germline V gives CDR1 WNHNN, CDR2 SYGVQD (reference sequence). V was clipped by 2 bases and J by 0 bases, with 14 bases between them. The chain has TRBV10-1 and TRBJ1-5; perhaps TRBD1 as D (6 bases). Sequencing was done on a sample of blood. The receptor was isolated from a person aged 18 to 75 in good health. For the CDR3, the DNA is TGCGCCAGCAGTGAGATCGGGGACAAGAATAGCAATCAGCCCCAGCATTTT. This sequence encodes CASSEIGDKNSNQPQHF.